This entry describes one T cell receptor (beta chain). This entry is derived from a study of blood T cell repertoires in COVID-19. About the study: Acute-phase and convalescent COVID-19 samples originated in the United States, Italy and Spain. PBMCs, B-cell-depleted T cells, or T cells provided the cDNA or gDNA that made up the material.

This CDR3 has 11 residues. Trimming took off 8 bases at V and 7 bases at J, with 11 bases between the two ends. Germline values: CDR1 SNHLY, CDR2 FYNNEI. In the original processing: From reference gene primer amplification, estimates of nucleated cell counts were derived. This table comes from immunoSEQ multiplex PCR, and its TCRdb copy is limited to in-frame clones, with some not included. That table supplies the V and J calls and clone size; D and trimming were determined from the DNA. The sample lists under 450,000 clones, 88% occurring once. The V gene is TRBV2, the J gene TRBJ1-1, with D possibly matching TRBD1 (6 bases). The sample was peripheral blood. This sequence was found in a woman aged 45-60 years with COVID-19, enrolled during active disease. CDR3: CASRQEIEAFF. CDR3 nucleotide sequence: TGTGCCAGCCGACAGGAGATTGAAGCTTTCTTT.